The 32 T cell receptor beta chains listed next were all sequenced from one sample in a study of T cells in narcolepsy. Repertoires were generated with immunoSEQ multiplex PCR, while TCRdb's copy carries only in-frame clones and drops some. The repertoire holds about 35,000 clones, with more than 75% as singletons. The sample consisted of memory (CD45RA-) CD4+ T cells from blood. These receptors came from a human donor in good health.

The V gene is TRBV19, the J gene TRBJ2-2; unclear D gene. The germline V gene encodes CDR1 LNHDA and CDR2 SQIVND (reference sequence). V was clipped by 5 bases and J by 6 bases, with 7 bases between them. This CDR3 region has 12 residues. In DNA form, the CDR3 reads TGTGCCAGTAGTTTTCGCTCCGGGGAGCTGTTTTTT. Translated, it gives CASSFRSGELFF.

This rearrangement joins TRBV5-6 to TRBJ1-2, with D possibly matching TRBD1 (5 bases). With 0 bases removed from V and 4 bases from J, the gap between germline ends came to 19 bases. The length of the CDR3 is 17 residues. CDR1 and CDR2 from the germline V gene are SGHDT and YYEEEE. CDR3 nucleotides: TGTGCCAGCAGCTTGGGGGAGACACGCCTCCAGGGCTATGGCTACACCTTC. This codes for CASSLGETRLQGYGYTF.

The V and J genes are TRBV6-1 and TRBJ1-6; D uncertain. Trimming pared 2 bases from V and 10 bases from J, leaving 6 bases between. Per germline, CDR1 MNHNS and CDR2 SASEGT. The CDR3 consists of 12 residues. The CDR3 nucleotides read TGTGCCAGCAGTGAACCGCGGTCACCCCTCCACTTT. As protein: CASSEPRSPLHF.

V is TRBV6-6 and J is TRBJ1-2; 9 nucleotides agree with TRBD1. V dropped 6 bases and J dropped 3; count of bases not matched to a gene: 8. Germline assignment: CDR1 MNHNY and CDR2 SVGAGI (reference sequence). The CDR3 runs 15 residues. This CDR3 is CASSPGQGRDYGYTF. Here the CDR3 DNA reads TGTGCCAGCAGCCCGGGACAGGGAAGGGACTATGGCTACACCTTC.

This chain uses TRBV6-4 with TRBJ2-7; 9 positions match TRBD2. The CDR3 totals 14 residues. Per germline, CDR1 MRHNA and CDR2 SNTAGT. Trimming at V came to 2 bases and at J to 2 bases, leaving 1 base not matched to a gene. This CDR3 reads CASSDAGGPYEQYF. The CDR3 coding sequence is TGTGCCAGCAGTGACGCGGGGGGGCCCTACGAGCAGTACTTC.

The J gene is TRBJ1-1, the V gene TRBV6-1, with TRBD1 as a possible D gene (6 bases). V lost 6 bases and J lost 6, with 17 bases in between. The CDR3 is 14 amino acids. Germline CDR1 reads MNHNS; CDR2 reads SASEGT. Written as DNA, the CDR3 is TGTGCCAGCAGACCACCGGGACAAGTACCTGAAGCTTTCTTT. Its protein is CASRPPGQVPEAFF.

The chain employs TRBV7-6 and TRBJ1-2, with D perhaps matching TRBD1 (6 bases). The V gene lost 6 bases and the J gene lost 5 bases, with 22 bases spanning the gap. CDR1 and CDR2 from the germline V gene are SGHVS and FNYEAQ. This CDR3 comprises 16 residues. CDR3 residues: CASSLAEGDGSYGYTF. CDR3 DNA sequence: TGTGCCAGCAGTCTTGCTGAGGGGGATGGATCTTATGGCTACACCTTC.

The rearrangement uses TRBV19 and TRBJ1-2; TRBD1 is a possible D gene (5 bases). This CDR3 is 13 amino acids long. V lost 10 bases, J lost 2 bases, and 14 bases lay in between. Germline V gene data show CDR1 as LNHDA and CDR2 as SQIVND (reference sequence). In DNA, the CDR3 is TGTGCCACCCCTGACAGCCGCAACTATGGCTACACCTTC. Residues: CATPDSRNYGYTF.

This chain joins TRBV21-1 and TRBJ2-5; the D call of TRBD1 is as the table states it, not checked on the DNA. TRBV21-1 is designated a pseudogene. CDR3 length: 17 residues. The CDR3 spells CASSPVIKDREEETQYF. CDR3 nucleotides: TGTGCCAGCAGTCCCGTGATAAAGGACAGGGAAGAAGAGACCCAGTACTTC.

This rearrangement joins TRBV5-4 to TRBJ1-1, with 7 positions matching TRBD1. The CDR3 totals 15 residues. Unmatched junction bases numbered 10, after V lost 4 bases and J lost 4 bases. Germline-derived CDR1 and CDR2 are SGHNT and YYREEE (reference sequence). The CDR3 region is CASSPGQIGSTEAFF. As DNA, the CDR3 is TGTGCCAGCAGCCCGGGACAGATAGGGAGCACTGAAGCTTTCTTT.

This clone appeared a few times. The V gene is TRBV19, the J gene TRBJ1-4; D ambiguous. The CDR3 has 14 amino acids. V lost 7 bases to trimming and J lost 6 bases, with 15 bases between them. Germline V gives CDR1 LNHDA, CDR2 SQIVND (reference sequence). CDR3 sequence (DNA): TGTGCCAGTAAGTCTGCAGGAGATTATGAAAAACTGTTTTTT. Translated, it gives CASKSAGDYEKLFF.

This chain connects TRBV19 to TRBJ2-7, with 9 bases that match TRBD1. The germline gives CDR1 LNHDA, CDR2 SQIVND (reference sequence). V was clipped by 8 bases and J by 4 bases; unmatched bases: 6. The CDR3 has 13 residues. Here the CDR3 DNA reads TGTGCCAGTGCCGAAGACAGGGGGTACGAGCAGTACTTC. Protein sequence: CASAEDRGYEQYF.

The chain is built from TRBV7-9 and TRBJ2-3; D not certain. The CDR3 is made up of 14 amino acids. The germline V and J ends were trimmed by 5 bases and 0 bases, with 9 bases remaining between them. CDR1 is SEHNR and CDR2 is FQNEAQ in the germline V gene (reference sequence). The CDR3 bases are TGTGCCAGCAGCGCTTCTGGGAGCACAGATACGCAGTATTTT. Its translation is CASSASGSTDTQYF.

This clone was seen a single time. The J gene is TRBJ1-1, the V gene TRBV9; D ambiguous. The germline V and J ends were trimmed by 3 bases and 1 base, with 13 bases remaining between them. The CDR3 loop spans 15 amino acids. Germline loops: CDR1 SGDLS, CDR2 YYNGEE. As DNA, the CDR3 is TGTGCCAGCAGCGCCGACCCGGGCCCGAACACTGAAGCTTTCTTT. Encoded protein: CASSADPGPNTEAFF. Full variable domain (missing parts from reference TRBV9 and TRBJ1-1): DSGVTQTPKHLITATGQRVTLRCSPRSGDLSVYWYQQSLDQGLQFLIQYYNGEERAKGNILERFSAQQFPDLHSELNLSSLELGDSALYFCASSADPGPNTEAFFGQGTRLTVV.

CDR3 sequence (DNA): TGTGCCAGCCGAGAACAGGGGAACACCGGGGAGCTGTTTTTT. The encoded protein is CASREQGNTGELFF. The chain couples TRBV19 to TRBJ2-2; D may be TRBD1 (6 bases). The CDR3 covers 14 residues. The germline V gene has CDR1 LNHDA and CDR2 SQIVND (reference sequence). V was pared by 9 bases and J by 1 base, with 12 bases between. Together with reference TRBV19 and TRBJ2-2, the CDR3 gives the full variable domain: DGGITQSPKYLFRKEGQNVTLSCEQNLNHDAMYWYRQDPGQGLRLIYYSQIVNDFQKGDIAEGYSVSREKKESFPLTVTSAQKNPTAFYLCASREQGNTGELFFGEGSRLTVL.

The genes are TRBV29-1 and TRBJ2-7, with D unclear. Per germline, CDR1 SQVTM and CDR2 ANQGSEA. V lost 3 bases and J lost 0, with 12 bases in between. The length of the CDR3 is 14 residues. The CDR3 DNA sequence: TGCAGCGTTGATAGTAATGTGGGCTCCTACGAGCAGTACTTC. This codes for CSVDSNVGSYEQYF.

This sequence joins TRBV6-5 and TRBJ2-7; D may be TRBD1 (5 bases). From germline, CDR1 is MNHEY and CDR2 SVGAGI. The CDR3 runs to 14 residues. V gave up 2 bases and J gave up 0 bases, with 8 bases separating them. The CDR3 protein is CASSYGAASYEQYF. CDR3 nucleotides: TGTGCCAGCAGTTACGGGGCAGCCTCCTACGAGCAGTACTTC.

The chain has TRBV15 and TRBJ1-5; maybe TRBD1 (5 bases). There are 14 residues in the CDR3. In germline, CDR1 is LNHNV, CDR2 YYDKDF (reference sequence). V lost 1 base and J lost 5, with 9 bases in between. The CDR3 coding sequence is TGTGCCACCAGCAGAGGACAGCCGGATCAGCCCCAGCATTTT. Its protein product is CATSRGQPDQPQHF. Full variable domain (outside the CDR3, taken from reference TRBV15 and TRBJ1-5): DAMVIQNPRYQVTQFGKPVTLSCSQTLNHNVMYWYQQKSSQAPKLLFHYYDKDFNNEADTPDNFQSRRPNTSFCFLDIRSPGLGDTAMYLCATSRGQPDQPQHFGDGTRLSIL.

This clone was detected a few times. The V and J genes are TRBV30 and TRBJ1-3, with TRBD1 matching 8 bases. Germline trimming cut 5 bases from V and 4 bases from J; bases unmatched to any gene: 4. CDR3 length equals 13 residues. Germline-derived CDR1 and CDR2 are GTSNPN and SVGIG (reference sequence). The CDR3: CAWQGAVGNTIYF. In DNA, the CDR3 is TGTGCCTGGCAGGGGGCGGTGGGAAACACCATATATTTT.

The chain recombines TRBV5-5 with TRBJ1-1; D gene uncertain. The germline gives CDR1 SGHKS, CDR2 YYEKEE (reference sequence). Between the trimmed V and J ends, which lost 0 bases and 1 base, there was a span of 4 bases. The CDR3 runs 13 residues. In DNA form, the CDR3 reads TGTGCCAGCAGCTTGGGATCGAACACTGAAGCTTTCTTT. Amino acids: CASSLGSNTEAFF.

This clone occurred once. The chain links TRBV12-5 to TRBJ1-4; TRBD1 matches 9 bases. Trimming took 0 bases from V and 8 from J; bases not matched to a gene: 7. The germline V gene has CDR1 LGHNT and CDR2 FRNRAP. The CDR3 extends over 16 amino acids. The CDR3 reads CASGLVSGTGTEKLFF. The CDR3, as DNA: TGTGCTAGTGGTTTGGTATCCGGGACAGGGACCGAAAAACTGTTTTTT.

The CDR3 DNA follows: TGTGCCAGCAGTTATCTAGACACTGAAGCTTTCTTT. It yields the protein CASSYLDTEAFF. The chain uses TRBV6-6 and TRBJ1-1, with D hard to call. Germline V lookup: CDR1 MNHNY, CDR2 SVGAGI (reference sequence). Trimming removed 3 bases from V and 3 bases from J, with 5 bases in between. This CDR3 is 12 amino acids long.

CDR3 sequence: CSVLQGGTEAFF. The CDR3 DNA reads as TGCAGCGTCTTACAGGGGGGAACTGAAGCTTTCTTT. The chain recombines TRBV29-1 with TRBJ1-1; 8 bases map to TRBD1. This CDR3 contains 12 residues. Germline CDR1 reads SQVTM; CDR2 reads ANQGSEA. V gave up 6 bases and J gave up 5 bases; unmatched junction bases: 5.

The table lists this clone with a few counts. The rearrangement joins TRBV19 to TRBJ2-5; D is unclear. This CDR3 has 15 residues. CDR1 is LNHDA and CDR2 is SQIVND in the germline V gene (reference sequence). Trimming cost V 2 bases and J 4 bases, with 14 bases left between them. For the CDR3, the DNA is TGTGCCAGTAGTATAAGGACGGATAAATCAGAGACCCAGTACTTC. Encoded protein: CASSIRTDKSETQYF. Full variable domain (missing parts from reference TRBV19 and TRBJ2-5): DGGITQSPKYLFRKEGQNVTLSCEQNLNHDAMYWYRQDPGQGLRLIYYSQIVNDFQKGDIAEGYSVSREKKESFPLTVTSAQKNPTAFYLCASSIRTDKSETQYFGPGTRLLVL.

The chain is built from TRBV14 and TRBJ2-5; TRBD2 matches 7 bases. The CDR3 sequence is 14 residues long. The germline V gene has CDR1 SGHDN and CDR2 FVKESK. Unmatched junction bases numbered 6, after V lost 3 bases and J lost 5 bases. This CDR3 reads CASSQVALAETQYF. The CDR3 coding sequence is TGTGCCAGCAGCCAGGTGGCACTAGCGGAGACCCAGTACTTC.

The chain recombines TRBV10-2 with TRBJ2-5; 9 bases are shared with TRBD2. The CDR3 has 14 amino acids. V trimming: 4 bases; J trimming: 5 bases; junction bases outside the gene matches: 5. In germline, CDR1 is WSHSY, CDR2 SAAADI. As DNA, the CDR3 is TGCGCCAGCAGTGGCCTAGCGGGGATTGAGACCCAGTACTTC. Its translation: CASSGLAGIETQYF.

The chain combines TRBV5-5 with TRBJ1-2; D perhaps matches TRBD1 (6 bases). The CDR3 loop spans 14 amino acids. Deletions cut 1 base from V and 8 bases from J, with 15 bases between. Germline CDR1 and CDR2: SGHKS and YYEKEE (reference sequence). The CDR3 region is CASSLRTADDGYTF. Written as DNA, the CDR3 is TGTGCCAGCAGCTTGCGGACAGCAGATGACGGCTACACCTTC.

The chain couples TRBV13 to TRBJ2-5; D is undetermined. V dropped 1 base and J dropped 3 bases, with 9 bases sitting between them. The CDR3 consists of 14 residues. Germline values: CDR1 PRHDT, CDR2 FYEKMQ (reference sequence). The CDR3 nucleotides read TGTGCCAGCAGCTTAGCCCGAATCGAAGAGACCCAGTACTTC. This gives the protein CASSLARIEETQYF.

The chain links TRBV18 to TRBJ1-1; no definite D call. CDR1 and CDR2 from the germline V gene are KGHSH and LQKENI. The CDR3 is made up of 16 amino acids. The ends were cut back, 2 bases at V and 1 base at J, with 14 bases in the middle. As DNA, the CDR3 is TGTGCCAGCTCACCATCAAACCGTGGAGGGAACACTGAAGCTTTCTTT. This sequence encodes CASSPSNRGGNTEAFF.

The CDR3 DNA reads as TGTGCCAGCAGCCCCCAAGCACTACGCAGGGCTTCTGAAGCTTTCTTT. Residues: CASSPQALRRASEAFF. The genes are TRBV5-5 and TRBJ1-1, with D perhaps matching TRBD1 (5 bases). The CDR3 spans 16 residues. V was shortened by 4 bases and J by 6 bases, with 22 bases between the two germline ends. CDR1 SGHKS and CDR2 YYEKEE come from the germline V gene (reference sequence).

This chain connects TRBV11-1 to TRBJ2-1, with a possible D match to TRBD2 (5 bases). In germline, CDR1 is SGHAT, CDR2 FQDESV (reference sequence). The CDR3 has 15 residues. The V gene lost 5 bases and the J gene lost 4 bases, with 15 bases spanning the gap. Written as DNA, the CDR3 is TGTGCCAGCAGCCCCAGGACTCAGACTTACAATGAGCAGTTCTTC. This translates into CASSPRTQTYNEQFF.

V usage is TRBV7-8 and J usage is TRBJ1-3; TRBD1 might be the D (6 bases). This CDR3 has 15 amino acids. The germline V gene encodes CDR1 SGHVS and CDR2 FQNEAQ. Trimming cost V 5 bases and J 3 bases, with 14 bases left between them. CDR3 in amino acids: CASSITRGFGNTIYF. The CDR3 DNA is TGTGCCAGCAGCATAACGAGGGGGTTTGGAAACACCATATATTTT. The whole variable domain, filled in from reference TRBV7-8 and TRBJ1-3, reads GAGVSQSPRYKVAKRGQDVALRCDPISGHVSLFWYQQALGQGPEFLTYFQNEAQLDKSGLPSDRFFAERPEGSVSTLKIQRTQQEDSAVYLCASSITRGFGNTIYFGEGSWLTVV.